The clone carrying this T cell receptor beta chain was found a few times. Antigen: not known. Authors of the study amplified TCR beta CDR3 regions from RNA transcripts. A first-round RT-PCR of the TCR CDR3 used the HTBI primer set. Each CDR3 protein gets one entry after TCRdb re-called the multiplex PCR reads with MiXCR. The table records 400,000 or so distinct CDR3 sequences, over 12% of them present only once. The CDR3 has 15 residues. Trimming stripped 5 bases from V and 6 bases from J, with 17 bases between. CDR1 is SGHAT, CDR2 FQNNGV, per germline. The source of the sample is a study of T cells in Graves' hyperthyroidism and ophthalmopathy. Notes on the study in general: Most thyroid clonotypes expanded above 0.001 appeared in blood too.

The chain employs TRBV11-2 and TRBJ1-5, with D uncertain. The sample comprised blood. The origin of this receptor is a middle-aged man with Graves' ophthalmopathy. CDR3: CASSRGIWEGQPQHF. The DNA for the CDR3 is TGTGCCAGCAGCCGAGGTATTTGGGAGGGTCAGCCCCAGCATTTT.